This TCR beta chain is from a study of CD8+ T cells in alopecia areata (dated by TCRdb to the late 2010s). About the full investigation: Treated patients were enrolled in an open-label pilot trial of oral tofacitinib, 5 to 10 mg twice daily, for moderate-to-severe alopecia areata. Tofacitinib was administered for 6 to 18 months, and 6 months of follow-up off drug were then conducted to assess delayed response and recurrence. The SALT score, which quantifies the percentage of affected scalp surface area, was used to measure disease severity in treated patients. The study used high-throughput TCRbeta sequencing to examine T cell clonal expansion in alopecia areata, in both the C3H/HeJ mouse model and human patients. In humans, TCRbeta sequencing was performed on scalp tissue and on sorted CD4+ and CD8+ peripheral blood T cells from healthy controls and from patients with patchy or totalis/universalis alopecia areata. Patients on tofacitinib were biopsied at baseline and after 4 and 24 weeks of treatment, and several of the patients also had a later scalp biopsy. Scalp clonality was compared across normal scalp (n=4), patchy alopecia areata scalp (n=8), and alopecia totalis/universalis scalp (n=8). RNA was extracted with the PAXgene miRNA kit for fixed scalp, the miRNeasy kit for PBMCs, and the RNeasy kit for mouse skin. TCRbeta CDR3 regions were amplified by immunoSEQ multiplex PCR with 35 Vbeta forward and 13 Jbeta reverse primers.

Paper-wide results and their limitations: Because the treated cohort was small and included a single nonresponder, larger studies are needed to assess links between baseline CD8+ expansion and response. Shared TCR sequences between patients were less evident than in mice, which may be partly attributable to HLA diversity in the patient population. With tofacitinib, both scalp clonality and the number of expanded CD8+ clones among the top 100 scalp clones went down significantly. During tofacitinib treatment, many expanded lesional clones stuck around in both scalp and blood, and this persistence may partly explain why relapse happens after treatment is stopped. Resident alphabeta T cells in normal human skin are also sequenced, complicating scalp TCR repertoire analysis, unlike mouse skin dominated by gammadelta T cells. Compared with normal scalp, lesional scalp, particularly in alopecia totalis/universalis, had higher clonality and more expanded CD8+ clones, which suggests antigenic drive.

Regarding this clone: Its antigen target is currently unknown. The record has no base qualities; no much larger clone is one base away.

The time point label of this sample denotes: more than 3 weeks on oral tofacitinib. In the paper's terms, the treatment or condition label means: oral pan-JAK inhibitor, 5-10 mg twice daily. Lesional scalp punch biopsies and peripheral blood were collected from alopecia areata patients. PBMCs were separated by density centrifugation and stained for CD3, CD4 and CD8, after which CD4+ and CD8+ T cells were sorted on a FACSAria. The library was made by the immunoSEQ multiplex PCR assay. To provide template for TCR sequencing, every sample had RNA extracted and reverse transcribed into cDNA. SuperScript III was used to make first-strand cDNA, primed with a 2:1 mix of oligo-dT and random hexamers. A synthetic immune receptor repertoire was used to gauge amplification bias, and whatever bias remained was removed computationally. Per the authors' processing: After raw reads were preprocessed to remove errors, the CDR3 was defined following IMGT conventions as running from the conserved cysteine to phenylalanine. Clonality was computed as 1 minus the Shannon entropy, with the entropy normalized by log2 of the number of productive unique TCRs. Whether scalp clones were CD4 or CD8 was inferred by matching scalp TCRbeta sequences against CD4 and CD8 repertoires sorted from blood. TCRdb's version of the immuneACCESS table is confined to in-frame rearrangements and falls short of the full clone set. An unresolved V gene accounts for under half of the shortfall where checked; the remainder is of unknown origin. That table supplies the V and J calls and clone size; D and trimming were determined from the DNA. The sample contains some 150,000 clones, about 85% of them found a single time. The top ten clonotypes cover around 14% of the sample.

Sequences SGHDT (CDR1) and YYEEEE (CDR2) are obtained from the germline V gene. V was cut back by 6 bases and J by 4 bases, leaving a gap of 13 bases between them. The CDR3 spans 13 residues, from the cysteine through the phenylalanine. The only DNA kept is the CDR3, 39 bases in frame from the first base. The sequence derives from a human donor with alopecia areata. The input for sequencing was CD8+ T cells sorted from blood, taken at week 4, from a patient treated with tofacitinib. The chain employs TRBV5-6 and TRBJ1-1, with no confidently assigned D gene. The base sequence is TGTGCCAGCACCCAGGTCGGGAGCACTGAAGCTTTCTTT. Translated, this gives CASTQVGSTEAFF.